This T cell receptor beta chain is from a study of blood T cell repertoires in COVID-19. Study in general: PBMCs, B-cell-depleted T cells, or T cells provided the cDNA or gDNA that made up the material.

Sequencing used immunoSEQ multiplex PCR; TCRdb keeps in-frame clones, though not all of them. The sample includes roughly 120,000 clones, 84% seen only once; the top ten take 10% to 15%. The CDR3 sequence is 13 residues long. V gave up 7 bases and J gave up 6 bases, with 12 bases separating them. Specimen: peripheral blood. The sequence was collected from a woman aged 55-70 years with acute or convalescent COVID-19. The rearrangement uses TRBV12-3 or TRBV12-4 and TRBJ2-2, with D possibly matching TRBD2 (6 bases). CDR3 nucleotide sequence: TGTGCCAGCACGATACTAGCCGCCGGGGAGCTGTTTTTT. Protein product: CASTILAAGELFF.